These 20 T cell receptor beta chains were all obtained from the same sample, sequenced in a study of blood T cell dynamics during melanoma immunotherapy. Data came from immunoSEQ multiplex PCR; TCRdb stores just in-frame clones and leaves some out. The sample carries some 10,000 clones, roughly 85% recorded once. As to time point: pre-treatment baseline. The starting material was blood, obtained from a patient treated with checkpoint blockade. The receptors were gathered from a human donor with melanoma.

This rearrangement joins TRBV28 to TRBJ1-4; maybe TRBD1 (6 bases). Germline lookup yields CDR1 MDHEN and CDR2 SYDVKM. This CDR3 is 15 amino acids long. V was trimmed by 6 bases and J by 7 bases, leaving 18 bases between them. The CDR3 is CASSSQGQGSEKLFF. The CDR3 DNA is TGTGCCAGCAGCTCTCAGGGCCAGGGGAGTGAAAAACTGTTTTTT.

This chain uses TRBV5-5 with TRBJ1-1; D not certain. The V gene lost 2 bases and the J gene lost 5 bases, with 13 bases spanning the gap. Per the germline V gene, CDR1 is SGHKS and CDR2 is YYEKEE (reference sequence). The CDR3 spans 14 residues. This CDR3 reads CASSFLGGETEAFF. CDR3 coding DNA: TGTGCCAGCAGCTTTTTAGGCGGTGAGACTGAAGCTTTCTTT.

The chain carries TRBV2 and TRBJ1-1; maybe TRBD1 (6 bases). The V gene's germline CDR1 is SNHLY and CDR2 FYNNEI. V was cut by 10 bases and J by 4 bases, with 10 bases left in between. The CDR3 contains 11 residues. The CDR3 bases are TGTGCCACGGACAGTCCCACTGAAGCTTTCTTT. Translation gives CATDSPTEAFF.

The chain carries TRBV5-1 and TRBJ2-3; 8 bases agree with TRBD1. The V gene end was trimmed by 4 bases and the J gene end by 3 bases; junction bases not matched to a gene: 4. Per germline, CDR1 SGHRS and CDR2 YFSETQ. The length of the CDR3 is 14 residues. This CDR3 reads CASSLRTGTDTQYF. For the CDR3, the DNA is TGCGCCAGCAGCCTTAGGACAGGGACAGATACGCAGTATTTT.

The chain combines TRBV6-1 with TRBJ1-5; D ambiguous. The V end lost 8 bases, the J end lost 7 bases, and 15 bases lay between the germline ends. CDR3 length equals 13 residues. Germline-derived CDR1 and CDR2 are MNHNS and SASEGT. CDR3 bases: TGTGCCAGCGGGGTCGTGAAGAAGCAGCCCCAGCATTTT. It is translated as CASGVVKKQPQHF.

The J gene is TRBJ1-5, the V gene TRBV6-6; 7 nucleotides line up with TRBD1. Germline-derived CDR1 and CDR2 are MNHNY and SVGAGI (reference sequence). The length of the CDR3 is 14 residues. V shed 4 bases, J shed 3 bases, and the junction held 3 bases outside the gene matches. CDR3 bases: TGTGCCAGCAGTTCCGGGACAGCCAATCAGCCCCAGCATTTT. Encoded protein: CASSSGTANQPQHF.

The rearrangement uses TRBV27 and TRBJ2-7, with D possibly TRBD2 on 6 matching bases. Germline V gene sequence: CDR1 MNHEY, CDR2 SMNVEV (reference sequence). V was shortened by 7 bases and J by 1 base, with 11 bases between the two germline ends. The CDR3 is made up of 13 amino acids. The CDR3 loop is CASNLRGSYEQYF. The CDR3 region has the DNA TGTGCCAGCAACCTGCGGGGATCCTACGAGCAGTACTTC.

The chain couples TRBV6-5 to TRBJ1-1; no clear D gene. CDR1 MNHEY and CDR2 SVGAGI come from the germline V gene. The CDR3 contains 14 residues. V was trimmed by 5 bases and J by 2 bases, leaving 12 bases between them. For the CDR3, the DNA is TGTGCCAGCAGTGCTTCGGGTTTTAACACTGAAGCTTTCTTT. Translated: CASSASGFNTEAFF.

J is TRBJ1-5 and V is TRBV25-1, with D unresolved. The CDR3 totals 12 residues. V lost 6 bases and J 9 bases, leaving 12 bases between the germline ends. The V gene's germline CDR1 is MGHDK and CDR2 SYGVNS. The CDR3, as DNA: TGTGCCAGCAGGGACGGTGGAGGGCCCCAGCATTTT. Its translation is CASRDGGGPQHF.

The chain combines TRBV5-1 with TRBJ2-7; D not resolved. This CDR3 is built from 11 residues. Germline lookup yields CDR1 SGHRS and CDR2 YFSETQ. Trimming stripped 0 bases from V and 2 bases from J, with 0 bases between. The CDR3 DNA reads TGCGCCAGCAGCTTGGCCTACGAGCAGTACTTC. It specifies CASSLAYEQYF.

V usage is TRBV29-1 and J usage is TRBJ1-2; 8 nucleotides line up with TRBD1. Looked up from germline, CDR1 is SQVTM and CDR2 is ANQGSEA. V was pared by 6 bases and J by 6 bases, with 6 bases of the junction left unmatched. The CDR3 contains 12 residues. This CDR3 reads CSVEPGGNGYTF. CDR3 bases: TGCAGCGTCGAGCCAGGGGGCAATGGCTACACCTTC.

Only one count was recorded for this clone. The V call is TRBV15, the J call TRBJ1-2; 7 bases match TRBD1. From germline, CDR1 is LNHNV and CDR2 YYDKDF (reference sequence). Trimming at V came to 5 bases and at J to 2 bases, leaving 8 bases not matched to a gene. The CDR3 consists of 15 residues. This CDR3 reads CATSAGGTANYGYTF. In DNA form, the CDR3 reads TGTGCCACCAGCGCGGGGGGGACAGCCAACTATGGCTACACCTTC.

The rearrangement links TRBV9 to TRBJ2-5; D possibly corresponds to TRBD2 (6 bases). Trimming took 2 bases from V and 3 from J, leaving 11 bases between them. CDR3 length: 14 amino acids. The germline gives CDR1 SGDLS, CDR2 YYNGEE. DNA of the CDR3: TGTGCCAGCAGCGTTGGAGTAGCGGAAGAGACCCAGTACTTC. The encoded protein is CASSVGVAEETQYF.

J is TRBJ2-7 and V is TRBV7-8; 7 bases fit TRBD1. Germline V gene sequence: CDR1 SGHVS, CDR2 FQNEAQ. CDR3 length: 13 amino acids. V shed 5 bases, J shed 6 bases, and the junction held 7 bases outside the gene matches. CDR3 bases: TGTGCCAGCAGCGCCATCGACAGGGTCGAGCAGTACTTC. Its translation is CASSAIDRVEQYF.

The rearrangement links TRBV9 to TRBJ2-3; TRBD1 agrees at 10 bases. The CDR3 spans 15 residues. Germline values: CDR1 SGDLS, CDR2 YYNGEE. Unmatched junction bases numbered 7, after V lost 5 bases and J lost 4 bases. CDR3: CASSRQGAWADTQYF. Written as DNA, the CDR3 is TGTGCCAGCAGTCGACAGGGGGCATGGGCAGATACGCAGTATTTT.

A few counts support this clone. The genes are TRBV9 and TRBJ1-5; TRBD1 is a possible D gene (5 bases). CDR1 and CDR2 (germline): SGDLS, YYNGEE. The CDR3 covers 15 residues. With 0 bases removed from V and 11 bases from J, the gap between germline ends came to 18 bases. As DNA, the CDR3 is TGTGCCAGCAGCGTAGATGGCCAGGGTCTAACGGCCCAGCATTTT. Its protein product is CASSVDGQGLTAQHF.

This clone has only one observation. CDR3 bases: TGTGCCAGCAGCACCGCGCCAAGCCCCTTCTACGAGCAGTACTTC. Its protein is CASSTAPSPFYEQYF. This chain connects TRBV7-3 to TRBJ2-7, with unresolved D. Trimming took 5 bases from V and 3 from J, leaving 17 bases between them. Germline loops: CDR1 SGHTA, CDR2 FQGTGA. The CDR3 has 15 amino acids.

The rearrangement links TRBV27 to TRBJ1-5; D not certain. V lost 1 base and J lost 2, with 9 bases in between. This CDR3 is 15 amino acids long. Per germline, CDR1 MNHEY and CDR2 SMNVEV (reference sequence). CDR3 coding DNA: TGTGCCAGCAGTTTATACGGATTTGGCAATCAGCCCCAGCATTTT. Translated: CASSLYGFGNQPQHF.

The genes are TRBV6-4 and TRBJ2-3; D perhaps matches TRBD1 (8 bases). CDR3 length equals 13 residues. CDR1 is MRHNA and CDR2 is SNTAGT in the germline V gene. V was cut by 6 bases and J by 3 bases, with 10 bases left in between. CDR3 protein: CASRQGGTDTQYF. The CDR3 bases are TGTGCCAGCAGACAGGGGGGGACAGATACGCAGTATTTT.

V and J are TRBV5-1 and TRBJ2-1; 13 bases are shared with TRBD2. Germline CDR1 and CDR2: SGHRS and YFSETQ. CDR3 length: 16 residues. J lost 4 bases, V lost 1 base, and 2 bases had no gene match. CDR3 region: CASSLRTSGGYNEQFF. CDR3 nucleotides: TGCGCCAGCAGCTTGCGGACTAGCGGGGGATACAATGAGCAGTTCTTC.